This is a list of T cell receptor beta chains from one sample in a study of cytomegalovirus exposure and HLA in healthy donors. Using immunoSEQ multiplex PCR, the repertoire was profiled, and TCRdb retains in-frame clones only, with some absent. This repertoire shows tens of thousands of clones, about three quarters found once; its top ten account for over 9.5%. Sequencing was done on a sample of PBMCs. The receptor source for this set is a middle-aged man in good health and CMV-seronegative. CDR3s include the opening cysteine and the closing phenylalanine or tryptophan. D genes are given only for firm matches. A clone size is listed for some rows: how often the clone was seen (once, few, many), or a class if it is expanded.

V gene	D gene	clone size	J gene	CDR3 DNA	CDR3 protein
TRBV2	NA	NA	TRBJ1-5	TGTGCCAGCAGACAACAGAGTTCGAGGCCCCAGCATTTT	CASRQQSSRPQHF
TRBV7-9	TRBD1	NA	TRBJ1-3	TGTGCCAGCAGCCCTTTGACAGGGGACTCTGGAAACACCATATATTTT	CASSPLTGDSGNTIYF
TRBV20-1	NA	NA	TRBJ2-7	TGCAGTGTGGAGTCCTACGAGCAGTACTTC	CSVESYEQYF
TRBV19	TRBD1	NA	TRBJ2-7	TGTGCCAGTAGTATAACCGGGACAGGCTACGAGCAGTACTTC	CASSITGTGYEQYF
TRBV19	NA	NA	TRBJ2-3	TGTGCCAGTAGCCGGACCGGGACAATTGCTAGCACAGATACGCAGTATTTT	CASSRTGTIASTDTQYF
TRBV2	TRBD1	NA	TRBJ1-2	TGTGCCAGCAGAGGTACAGGGGTATGTGGCTACACCTTC	CASRGTGVCGYTF
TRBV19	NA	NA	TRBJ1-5	TGTGCCAGTACCAAGTTCCGCAGTAGCAATCAGCCCCAGCATTTT	CASTKFRSSNQPQHF
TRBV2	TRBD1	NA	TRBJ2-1	TGTGCCAGCAGTGCGGGACAGGGGACCTACAATGAGCAGTTCTTC	CASSAGQGTYNEQFF
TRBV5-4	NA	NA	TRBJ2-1	TGTGCCAGCAGCCCCGTAAGGTTGGGGGGGGGCGGAAGAGAGCAGTTCTTC	CASSPVRLGGGGREQFF
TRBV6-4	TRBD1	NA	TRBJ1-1	TGTGCCAGCCAGGGGGCGAACACTGAAGCTTTCTTT	CASQGANTEAFF
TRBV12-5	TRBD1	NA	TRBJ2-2	TGTGCTAGTGGTTCCTTTAGGGGGCGCGTCACCGGGGAGCTGTTTTTT	CASGSFRGRVTGELFF
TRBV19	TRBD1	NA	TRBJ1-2	TGTGCCAGTAGCAACAGGGGCTGGGCGGAGAGCTACACCTTC	CASSNRGWAESYTF
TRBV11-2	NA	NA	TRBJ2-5	TGTGCCAGCACCCTCGGGGAGACCCAGTACTTC	CASTLGETQYF
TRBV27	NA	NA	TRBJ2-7	TGTGCCAGCAAGAACACCTACGAGCAGTACTTC	CASKNTYEQYF
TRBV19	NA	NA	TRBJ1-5	TGTGCCAGTAGTATCCAGCAGGGAGGGGCTCAGCCCCAGCATTTT	CASSIQQGGAQPQHF
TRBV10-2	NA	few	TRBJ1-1	TGCGCCAGCTCCGATTGGAGGCTGGGGAACACTGAAGCTTTCTTT	CASSDWRLGNTEAFF
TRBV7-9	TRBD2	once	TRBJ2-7	TGTGCCAGCAGCACACCTATGGAGCTAGCGGGCCTCTCCTACGAGCAGTACTTC	CASSTPMELAGLSYEQYF
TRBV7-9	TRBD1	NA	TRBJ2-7	TGTGCCAGCGCCAGGGGGTTGGGCTACGAGCAGTACTTC	CASARGLGYEQYF
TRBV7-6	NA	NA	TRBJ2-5	TGTGCCAGCAGCTTAGTCGCGCAAGAGACCCAGTACTTC	CASSLVAQETQYF
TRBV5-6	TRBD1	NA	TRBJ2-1	TGTGCCAGCAGCTTGGGGGGTGGTGCAGGGGGCGGATACAATGAGCAGTTCTTC	CASSLGGGAGGGYNEQFF
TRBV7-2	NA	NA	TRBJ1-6	TGTGCCAGCAGCTTAACGTGGGGGCGGGATTCACCCCTCCACTTT	CASSLTWGRDSPLHF
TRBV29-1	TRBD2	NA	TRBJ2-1	TGCAGCGTGCGCGGACTAGCGGGAGGATCCTACAATGAGCAGTTCTTC	CSVRGLAGGSYNEQFF
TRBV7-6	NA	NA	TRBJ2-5	TGTGCCAGCGGGGTGGACTTGCAAGAGACCCAGTACTTC	CASGVDLQETQYF
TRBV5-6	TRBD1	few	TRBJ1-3	TGTGCCAGCAGCCGTCGGGACAGTCGAATCTCTGGAAACACCATATATTTT	CASSRRDSRISGNTIYF
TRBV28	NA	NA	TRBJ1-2	TGTGCCAGCAGAACCGACCGGGAAAGAGCAAGAGGCTACACCTTC	CASRTDRERARGYTF
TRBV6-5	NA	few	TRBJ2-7	TGTGCCAGCAGCCGGACCAGAGACTACGAGCAGTACTTC	CASSRTRDYEQYF
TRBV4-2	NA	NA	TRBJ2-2	TGTGCCAGCAGCCAAGATCTGGGAGTGAGCTTAGAGCTGTTTTTT	CASSQDLGVSLELFF
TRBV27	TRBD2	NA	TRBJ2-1	TGTGCCAGCAGTCCACTAGCGGGTGGAAACAATGAGCAGTTCTTC	CASSPLAGGNNEQFF
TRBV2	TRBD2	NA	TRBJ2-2	TGTGCCAGCAACCTACTAGCGGGAGCCACCGGGGAGCTGTTTTTT	CASNLLAGATGELFF
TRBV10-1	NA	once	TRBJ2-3	TGCGCCAGCAGTGTCGTGCGGGGCACAGATACGCAGTATTTT	CASSVVRGTDTQYF
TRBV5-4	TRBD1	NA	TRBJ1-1	TGTGCCAGCAGCATCCGGACAGGGTACCTGAACACTGAAGCTTTCTTT	CASSIRTGYLNTEAFF
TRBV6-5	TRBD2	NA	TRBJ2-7	TGTGCCAGCAGTTACGGGGGACTAGCGTTCTACGAGCAGTACTTC	CASSYGGLAFYEQYF